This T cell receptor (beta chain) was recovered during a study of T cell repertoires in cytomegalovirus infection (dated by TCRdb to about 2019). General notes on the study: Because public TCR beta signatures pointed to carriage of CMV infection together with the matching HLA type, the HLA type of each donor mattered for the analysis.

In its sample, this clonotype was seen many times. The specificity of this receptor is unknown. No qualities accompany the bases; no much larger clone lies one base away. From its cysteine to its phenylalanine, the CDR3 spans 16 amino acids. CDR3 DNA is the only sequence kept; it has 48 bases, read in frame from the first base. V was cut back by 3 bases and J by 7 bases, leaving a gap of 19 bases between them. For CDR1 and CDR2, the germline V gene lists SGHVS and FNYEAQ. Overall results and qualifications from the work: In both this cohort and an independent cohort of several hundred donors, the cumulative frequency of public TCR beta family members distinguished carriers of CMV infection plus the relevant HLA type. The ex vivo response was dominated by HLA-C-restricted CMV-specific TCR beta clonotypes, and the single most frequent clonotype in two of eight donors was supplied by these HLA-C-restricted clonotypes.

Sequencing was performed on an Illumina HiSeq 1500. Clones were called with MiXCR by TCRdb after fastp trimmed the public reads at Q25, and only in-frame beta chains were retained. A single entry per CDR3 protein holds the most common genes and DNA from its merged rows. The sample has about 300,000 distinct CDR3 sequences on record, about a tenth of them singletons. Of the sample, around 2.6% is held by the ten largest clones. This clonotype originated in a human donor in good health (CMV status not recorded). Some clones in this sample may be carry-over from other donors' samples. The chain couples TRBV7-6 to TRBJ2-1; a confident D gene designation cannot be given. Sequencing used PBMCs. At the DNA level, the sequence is TGTGCCAGCAGCTTGGCCCAGACCACCCTGAATAATGAGCAGTTCTTC. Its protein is CASSLAQTTLNNEQFF.